A selection of T cell receptor beta chains follows, all from one sample in a study of T cell repertoires in cytomegalovirus infection. TCRdb reprocessed the reads via MiXCR and lists one record per CDR3 protein. The table lists about 34,000 distinct CDR3 sequences, about 50% of them singletons. Their antigen targets remain unknown. Sequencing used CD8+ T cells from cultured PBMCs, obtained from culture after CMV antigen stimulation. The receptors were gathered from a human donor in good health (CMV status not recorded). Some clones in this sample may be carry-over from other donors' samples. CDR3s include the opening cysteine and the closing phenylalanine or tryptophan. A D gene is named only where the DNA matches it firmly. The size of a clone is reported for some rows only, either as once, few or many, or as a class for expanded clones.

clone size	V gene	D gene	J gene	CDR3 protein	CDR3 DNA
few	TRBV7-9	TRBD2	TRBJ2-7	CASSLAPSGSRDEQYF	TGTGCCAGCAGCTTAGCTCCTAGCGGGAGCCGGGACGAGCAGTACTTC
NA	TRBV7-9	NA	TRBJ2-1	CASRRRSGYNNEQFF	TGTGCCAGCAGGCGTCGGAGCGGATATAACAATGAGCAGTTCTTC
NA	TRBV7-8	NA	TRBJ2-7	CASTLGVEQYF	TGTGCCAGCACCCTCGGAGTGGAGCAGTACTTC
many	TRBV7-6	NA	TRBJ2-7	CASSLGRAKSALEQYF	TGTGCCAGCAGCTTAGGTAGGGCTAAATCCGCCCTCGAGCAGTACTTC
NA	TRBV7-2	TRBD1	TRBJ2-7	CASSLELGQAGYEQYF	TGTGCCAGCAGCTTAGAGTTGGGACAGGCCGGCTACGAGCAGTACTTC
once	TRBV6-2/TRBV6-3	NA	TRBJ2-7	CASSSPYEQYF	TGTGCCAGCAGTTCTCCCTACGAGCAGTACTTC
few	TRBV7-2	TRBD2	TRBJ2-3	CASSFPRLAGGRADTQYF	TGTGCCAGCAGCTTTCCTCGACTAGCGGGGGGGCGGGCAGATACGCAGTATTTT
few	TRBV7-2	NA	TRBJ1-1	CASSLWGGAEAFF	TGTGCCAGCAGCTTATGGGGCGGAGCTGAAGCTTTCTTT
NA	TRBV28	NA	TRBJ1-6	CASGSPLHF	TGTGCCAGTGGGTCACCCCTCCACTTT
once	TRBV7-9	NA	TRBJ2-7	CASSLDMGKSYEQYF	TGTGCCAGCAGCTTAGATATGGGCAAATCCTACGAGCAGTACTTC
NA	TRBV7-2	TRBD2	TRBJ2-3	CASSSPALAGGTTDTQYF	TGTGCCAGCAGCTCGCCCGCCCTAGCGGGGGGGACCACAGATACGCAGTATTTT
many	TRBV7-6	NA	TRBJ2-2	CASSLGTGTGELFF	TGTGCCAGCAGCTTAGGGACGGGCACCGGGGAGCTGTTTTTT
NA	TRBV7-3	TRBD1	TRBJ1-2	CASSRSPGQNYGYTF	TGTGCCAGCAGCCGCAGCCCGGGACAGAACTATGGCTACACCTTC
NA	TRBV4-1	NA	TRBJ1-1	CASSQGNPSDQAFF	TGCGCCAGCAGCCAAGGAAATCCATCAGACCAAGCTTTCTTT
NA	TRBV27	TRBD2	TRBJ2-1	CASSPLAGMNYEQFF	TGTGCCAGCAGTCCACTAGCGGGTATGAACTATGAGCAGTTCTTC
NA	TRBV20-1	TRBD2	TRBJ2-1	CSARRLAGSLSRGGEQFF	TGCAGTGCTAGAAGGCTAGCGGGATCCCTTTCCCGAGGGGGTGAGCAGTTCTTC
few	TRBV11-2	NA	TRBJ1-6	CASSQPFLGTYHDSPLHF	TGTGCCAGCAGCCAACCCTTTTTGGGGACCTACCATGATTCACCCCTCCACTTT
NA	TRBV10-3	NA	TRBJ2-1	CAISGRRDGYNEQFF	TGTGCCATCAGTGGGCGCCGGGACGGGTACAATGAGCAGTTCTTC
few	TRBV7-6	NA	TRBJ1-1	CASSLAEGTEAFF	TGTGCCAGCAGCTTAGCGGAGGGGACTGAAGCTTTCTTT
NA	TRBV6-1	NA	TRBJ2-7	CASIPEGGGYDEQYF	TGTGCCAGCATCCCCGAGGGTGGGGGATACGACGAGCAGTACTTC